This TCR beta chain was sequenced in a study of T cell repertoires in cytomegalovirus infection. Study information: TCR beta signatures that were public indicated CMV infection and matching HLA type.

This clonotype was seen many times. TCRdb reprocessed the reads via MiXCR and lists one record per CDR3 protein. Among 130,000 or so distinct CDR3 sequences, under 8.5% were seen once, and the ten largest hold roughly 17%. Germline trimming cut 10 bases from V and 4 bases from J; bases unmatched to any gene: 15. The CDR3 length is 15 residues. Germline V gene lookup returns CDR1 MDHEN and CDR2 SYDVKM. This receptor was identified in a human donor in good health (CMV status not recorded). Some clones in this sample may be carry-over from other donors' samples. The chain carries TRBV28 and TRBJ1-2, with 7 bases aligning to TRBD1. Sequencing was done on a sample of PBMCs. DNA of the CDR3: TGTGCCACCTACCAGGGGGACCTTTCACTCTATGGCTACACCTTC. Translating it yields CATYQGDLSLYGYTF.